What follows describes a single T cell receptor beta chain. The junction differs from germline at one of its ends, possibly a read error. The record originates from a study of OX40 agonist ivuxolimab in advanced cancers. The assay was immunoSEQ multiplex PCR, and TCRdb's table has in-frame clones only and misses some. The data show over 20,000 clones, around 80% seen once. The CDR3 spans 13 residues. Germline-derived CDR1 and CDR2 are SGHRS and YFSETQ. The V call is TRBV5-1, the J call TRBJ1-1; TRBD1 matches 7 bases. The TCR comes from an adult with an advanced solid tumor such as melanoma, head and neck, liver or kidney cancer. Source: CD4+ or CD8+ T cells sorted from blood, taken in a trial of the OX40 agonist ivuxolimab. The DNA of the CDR3 is TGTGCCAGCAGCAGGGGGGGAAACACTGAAGCTTTCTTT. Its protein is CASSRGGNTEAFF.